The 18 T cell receptor beta chains in this list originate from one sample, sequenced in a study of beta chain features in type 1 diabetes (dated 2018 in TCRdb). Library prep was done by the immunoSEQ multiplex PCR assay. The entire isolated RNA was reverse transcribed using the High Capacity cDNA Reverse Transcription Kit, and thus expressed TCRB transcripts were sequenced. Here the immuneACCESS table is served through TCRdb, limited to in-frame sequences with V and J called. Missing clones are a known gap in these copies; in checked studies unresolved V genes cover under half, and the rest lacks a known reason. The table for this sample lists approximately 150,000 clones; about 13% of them were counted only once. The ten largest clones add up to under 1.5% of the sample. What these receptors recognize is not known. Results the study describes overall, beyond this receptor: A moderate but significant shortening of TCRB CDR3 length was observed in type 1 diabetes patients in all four CD4+ subsets.

Sequencing was performed on central memory CD4+ T cells from blood. All receptors come from a man between 18 and 29 years old with type 1 diabetes.

This clone was picked up a small number of times. The chain uses TRBV28 and TRBJ2-1; no clear D. Germline CDR1 is MDHEN and CDR2 is SYDVKM. Trimming pared 6 bases from V and 7 bases from J, leaving 13 bases between. The CDR3 has 13 amino acids. The CDR3 loop reads CASSPPVRNEQFF. For the CDR3, the DNA is TGTGCCAGCAGCCCCCCGGTCCGGAATGAGCAGTTCTTC.

The gene calls are TRBV27 and TRBJ2-1; D is tentatively TRBD1 or TRBD2 (5 bases each). Deletions cut 10 bases from V and 6 bases from J, with 22 bases between. Germline loops: CDR1 MNHEY, CDR2 SMNVEV (reference sequence). The CDR3 covers 15 residues. The CDR3 nucleotides are TGTGCCACCATTGTAACCGGGACCACCCCCAATGAGCAGTTCTTC. Translating gives CATIVTGTTPNEQFF.

V gene TRBV29-1 combines with J gene TRBJ2-7; D unresolved. The V end was cut by 7 bases, the J end by 7 bases, with 20 bases between. From germline, CDR1 is SQVTM and CDR2 ANQGSEA. The CDR3 has 13 amino acids. This CDR3 reads CSATGAVLREQYF. The CDR3 DNA is TGCAGCGCTACGGGTGCAGTCCTACGAGAGCAGTACTTC.

This clone has a handful of counts. V gene TRBV7-6 combines with J gene TRBJ2-2, with TRBD1 matching over 10 bases. Germline lookup yields CDR1 SGHVS and CDR2 FNYEAQ. After removal of 6 bases from V and 5 bases from J, the junction contained 9 bases not matched to a gene. This CDR3 comprises 16 residues. CDR3 DNA sequence: TGTGCCAGCAGTCGACCCCGGGACAGGGGAACCGGGGAGCTGTTTTTT. Translation: CASSRPRDRGTGELFF.

This chain connects TRBV19 to TRBJ1-1; tentative D call: TRBD1 (5 bases). The germline V and J ends were trimmed by 9 bases and 5 bases, with 22 bases remaining between them. This CDR3 has 15 residues. The germline V gene encodes CDR1 LNHDA and CDR2 SQIVND (reference sequence). The chain's CDR3 is CASRREGLGRTEAFF. The DNA of the CDR3 is TGTGCCAGCAGGCGCGAGGGACTTGGGAGGACTGAAGCTTTCTTT.

The rearrangement uses TRBV7-8 and TRBJ1-4; 10 nucleotides match TRBD1. The CDR3 spans 16 residues. The ends lost 5 bases at V and 0 bases at J; junction bases unmatched: 3. Germline CDR1 reads SGHVS; CDR2 reads FQNEAQ. CDR3 DNA: TGTGCCAGCAGCCCCGGACAGGGGGCAACTAATGAAAAACTGTTTTTT. This translates into CASSPGQGATNEKLFF.

The J gene is TRBJ1-1, the V gene TRBV5-1; the D gene is possibly TRBD1 (6 bases). Germline V gene lookup returns CDR1 SGHRS and CDR2 YFSETQ. Between the trimmed V and J ends, which lost 5 bases and 1 base, there was a span of 9 bases. The CDR3 covers 13 residues. This chain's CDR3 is CASRRDTNTEAFF. CDR3 DNA sequence: TGCGCCAGCAGGCGGGACACGAACACTGAAGCTTTCTTT.

This clone was counted only a few times. V gene TRBV7-3 combines with J gene TRBJ2-1, with a weak D call TRBD2 (6 bases). This CDR3 region has 16 residues. V gave up 1 base and J gave up 3 bases, with 13 bases separating them. CDR1 and CDR2 (germline): SGHTA, FQGTGA. The CDR3 sequence: CASSLRGSGDYNEQFF. In nucleotides, the CDR3 is TGTGCCAGCAGCTTAAGGGGTAGCGGAGACTACAATGAGCAGTTCTTC.

This clone was detected ten times or more. The chain joins TRBV13 to TRBJ2-1; D gene unclear. The germline V and J ends were trimmed by 11 bases and 13 bases, with 30 bases remaining between them. Germline values: CDR1 PRHDT, CDR2 FYEKMQ (reference sequence). The CDR3 is 15 residues long. As DNA, the CDR3 is TGTGCCGGGCTGAGGAAGGGTGAAGACAATGAGGAACAGTTCTTC. Translation: CAGLRKGEDNEEQFF.

The J gene is TRBJ1-5, the V gene TRBV20-1; D unresolved. CDR1 is DFQATT and CDR2 is SNEGSKA in the germline V gene (reference sequence). The CDR3 is 11 amino acids. The germline V and J ends were trimmed by 5 bases and 3 bases, with 5 bases remaining between them. DNA for the CDR3: TGCAGTGCTCACTCCAATCAGCCCCAGCATTTT. Amino acid sequence: CSAHSNQPQHF.

This sequence joins TRBV14 and TRBJ1-1; TRBD1 agrees at 9 bases. The CDR3 runs to 14 residues. Germline assignment: CDR1 SGHDN and CDR2 FVKESK. V shed 7 bases and J 4 bases; nucleotides not matched to a gene: 7. The CDR3 spells CASKVEDRGTEAFF. The CDR3 DNA is TGTGCCAGCAAGGTCGAGGACAGGGGCACTGAAGCTTTCTTT.

This clone was found a few times. The chain joins TRBV7-3 to TRBJ2-3; the match to TRBD2 covers 10 bases. This CDR3 is built from 15 residues. Germline loops: CDR1 SGHTA, CDR2 FQGTGA. The ends lost 5 bases at V and 3 bases at J; junction bases unmatched: 5. The CDR3, as DNA: TGTGCCAGCAGCCCACTAGCGGGGATGACAGATACGCAGTATTTT. It yields the protein CASSPLAGMTDTQYF.

A note on this clone: A much bigger clone sits one base away, suggesting this may be a read error. At the DNA level, this CDR3 is encoded by other sequences in the same sample as well. The chain combines TRBV15 with TRBJ1-1, with a possible D match to TRBD1 (6 bases). This CDR3 spans 16 amino acids. Per germline, CDR1 LNHNV and CDR2 YYDKDF (reference sequence). Between the trimmed V and J ends, which lost 7 bases and 14 bases, there was a span of 32 bases. The CDR3 bases are TGTGCCACCACTCGGGACACCCTATGGGGTCGTGGTTGGGCGTTCTTT. This codes for CATTRDTLWGRGWAFF.

The rearrangement joins TRBV7-2 to TRBJ1-1; unclear D gene. CDR3 length: 14 residues. CDR1 is SGHTA and CDR2 is FQGNSA in the germline V gene. V shed 3 bases and J shed 1 base, with 9 bases lying between them. The CDR3 nucleotides read TGTGCCAGCAGCTTGAGTTGGGGGAACACTGAAGCTTTCTTT. Its translation: CASSLSWGNTEAFF.

This clone was counted a few times. The CDR3 loop reads CASSWGTGYQETQYF. In DNA, the CDR3 is TGTGCCAGCAGTTGGGGGACAGGATACCAAGAGACCCAGTACTTC. The chain links TRBV6-6 to TRBJ2-5; 8 nucleotides align to TRBD1. The V and J ends lost 4 bases and 0 bases, in that order; junction bases with no gene match: 4. This CDR3 region has 15 residues. The germline V gene has CDR1 MNHNY and CDR2 SVGAGI (reference sequence).

This clone has only a few counts. V gene TRBV4-1 combines with J gene TRBJ2-3; D possibly corresponds to TRBD1 (5 bases). Germline V lookup: CDR1 MGHRA, CDR2 YSYEKL. This CDR3 has 17 residues. Trimming shortened V by 0 bases and J by 1 base, and 14 bases separated the two germline ends. The CDR3 DNA reads as TGCGCCAGCAGCCAAGAAGGAAAGGGGCTCGGCACAGATACGCAGTATTTT. Protein: CASSQEGKGLGTDTQYF.

In this sample, this clone turned up a few times. The V and J genes are TRBV19 and TRBJ2-1, with D perhaps TRBD1 (6 bases). V was shortened by 5 bases and J by 3 bases, with 11 bases between the two germline ends. CDR1 and CDR2 (germline): LNHDA, SQIVND (reference sequence). The CDR3 is made up of 14 amino acids. This CDR3 reads CASSGQTNYNEQFF. The CDR3 DNA follows: TGTGCCAGTAGTGGACAGACTAACTACAATGAGCAGTTCTTC.

J is TRBJ2-5 and V is TRBV6-5; D perhaps matches TRBD1 (6 bases). CDR1 is MNHEY, CDR2 SVGAGI, per germline. Trimming stripped 2 bases from V and 3 bases from J, with 10 bases between. This CDR3 contains 14 residues. The CDR3 DNA reads TGTGCCAGCAGTTACCTCCGGACAGAAGAGACCCAGTACTTC. Its translation is CASSYLRTEETQYF.